A selection of T cell receptor beta chains follows, all from one sample in a study of tumor-infiltrating lymphocytes in primary liver carcinoma. One entry per CDR3 protein results from TCRdb running MiXCR on the multiplex PCR reads. The sample includes 100,000 to 150,000 distinct CDR3 sequences, 60% to 80% of them seen just once. The sample comprised liver tumor tissue from sampling region 3. These receptors were collected from a woman between 55 and 75 years old with primary liver carcinoma and hepatitis B virus infection. CDR3s include the opening cysteine and the closing phenylalanine or tryptophan. The D gene is left open where the match is weak. Rows may omit the clone size; those that give it use once, few, many or a size class.

>TRBV6-2/TRBV6-3|TRBJ2-2|.|.
CARLTPTGELFF
TGTGCCAGATTGACACCGACCGGGGAGCTGTTTTTT
>TRBV4-2|TRBJ1-1|.|.
CASSQDYNLDTEAFF
TGTGCCAGTAGCCAAGATTACAACTTGGACACTGAAGCTTTCTTT
>TRBV29-1|TRBJ2-7|TRBD2|many
CSVEPGLGSEQYF
TGCAGCGTTGAACCGGGACTAGGGAGCGAGCAGTACTTC
>TRBV28|TRBJ2-5|.|few
CASSQGLTQYF
TGTGCCAGCAGCCAGGGCCTGACCCAGTACTTC
>TRBV12-3/TRBV12-4|TRBJ2-3|.|.
CASNLSRGVVTRYF
TGTGCCAGCAATTTATCGCGCGGTGTGGTTACGCGGTATTTT
>TRBV29-1|TRBJ1-1|.|.
CSASFHTEAFF
TGCAGCGCCTCTTTTCACACTGAAGCTTTCTTC
>TRBV11-2|TRBJ2-2|.|.
CASSLLAEAHGELFF
TGTGCCAGCAGCTTGTTGGCGGAAGCCCACGGGGAGCTGTTTTTC
>TRBV12-3/TRBV12-4|TRBJ1-1|TRBD1|few
CAGSLTGGVGAFF
TGTGCCGGCAGCCTGACAGGGGGGGTCGGAGCTTTCTTT
>TRBV28|TRBJ2-7|TRBD2|.
CASSSPSSGSLHDQYF
TGTGCCAGCAGTTCGCCTTCTAGCGGGAGTCTCCACGATCAGTACTTC
>TRBV12-3/TRBV12-4|TRBJ1-6|.|many
CASSLRGNNSPLHF
TGTGCCAGCAGCCTCAGGGGAAATAATTCACCCCTCCACTTT
>TRBV7-9|TRBJ1-3|.|.
CVSSLARARGNTMYF
TGTGTCAGTAGCTTAGCCCGCGCCCGGGGGAACACCATGTATTTT
>TRBV7-8|TRBJ2-7|TRBD2|many
CASSLERTSGNYEQYF
TGTGCCAGCAGCTTAGAAAGGACTAGCGGGAACTACGAGCAGTACTTC
>TRBV28|TRBJ2-3|.|once
CASHGGVISTDTQYF
TGTGCCAGCCACGGCGGGGTAATTAGCACAGATACGCAGTATTTC
>TRBV10-3|TRBJ2-1|.|many
CAISELKAGNEQFF
TGTGCCATCAGTGAGTTAAAGGCGGGAAATGAGCAGTTCTTC
>TRBV10-3|TRBJ1-2|TRBD1|many
CAISPGQLYGYTF
TGTGCCATCAGCCCGGGACAGTTATATGGCTACACCTTC
>TRBV6-6|TRBJ2-1|.|many
CASTHGGSYNEQFF
TGTGCCAGCACCCACGGGGGTTCCTACAATGAGCAGTTCTTC
>TRBV7-9|TRBJ2-3|TRBD2|.
CASSLVWGLADTDTQYF
TGTGCCAGCAGCTTAGTGTGGGGACTAGCGGACACAGATACGCAGTATTTT
>TRBV11-3|TRBJ2-5|.|.
CASDLAGQETQYF
TGTGCCAGCGACTTAGCAGGGCAAGAGACCCAGTACTTC
>TRBV9|TRBJ1-1|TRBD1|.
CASSVGLTGGALNTEAFF
TGTGCCAGCAGCGTAGGGCTCACAGGGGGCGCGTTGAACACTGAAGCTTTCTTT
>TRBV11-3|TRBJ2-1|TRBD2|once
CANSLGTSGKLEQFF
TGTGCCAATAGCTTAGGAACCAGCGGGAAGCTTGAGCAGTTCTTC
>TRBV4-1|TRBJ2-3|TRBD2|many
CASSRTPTSGSITDTQYF
TGCGCCAGCAGCCGGACTCCAACTAGCGGGAGTATAACAGATACGCAGTATTTT
>TRBV11-2|TRBJ2-6|.|.
CANSPDLGTREANVLTF
TGTGCCAACAGCCCTGATCTCGGGACGCGGGAGGCCAACGTCCTGACTTTC
>TRBV28|TRBJ1-5|TRBD1|.
CPSRNSQGRNQPQHF
TGTCCCAGCAGGAACTCACAGGGGCGCAATCAGCCCCAGCATTTC
>TRBV28|TRBJ2-3|.|.
CTSSEAGGLSDTQYF
TGTACCAGCAGTGAAGCAGGAGGGTTGTCGGATACGCAGTATTTT
>TRBV7-9|TRBJ2-1|TRBD2|.
CASSRRTGTSGMGEKFF
TGTGCCAGCAGCCGGCGGACCGGGACTAGCGGGATGGGTGAGAAGTTCTTC
>TRBV6-6|TRBJ2-7|.|many
CASGRGSSYEQYF
TGTGCCAGCGGGAGGGGGTCCTCCTACGAGCAGTACTTC
>TRBV11-2|TRBJ2-1|.|.
CASSLAPSSYGGQFF
TGTGCCAGCAGCTTAGCGCCTAGCTCTTACGGTGGGCAGTTCTTC
>TRBV2|TRBJ1-1|TRBD1|.
CASKWTGGMTEAFF
TGTGCCAGCAAATGGACAGGGGGCATGACTGAAGCTTTCTTT
>TRBV6-6|TRBJ1-3|TRBD1|.
CASSQDRSSGNTIYF
TGTGCCAGCAGCCAGGACAGGAGCTCTGGAAACACCATATACTTT
>TRBV24-1|TRBJ1-5|.|.
CATSDPRTAHNQPQHF
TGTGCCACCAGTGACCCCCGGACAGCTCATAATCAGCCCCAGCATTTT
>TRBV4-2|TRBJ2-1|.|.
CASNPEGEEQFF
TGTGCCAGCAACCCAGAAGGAGAAGAGCAGTTCTTC
>TRBV24-1|TRBJ1-5|TRBD1|.
CATGDSGQGNQPQHF
TGTGCCACCGGTGATAGCGGACAGGGAAATCAGCCCCAGCATTTT
>TRBV29-1|TRBJ2-1|.|.
CSVERLVTRSEQSF
TGCAGCGTTGAGCGACTAGTGACGCGGTCTGAGCAGTCCTTC
>TRBV6-1|TRBJ2-3|.|many
CASSVSTDTQYF
TGTGCCAGCAGTGTGAGCACAGATACGCAGTATTTT
>TRBV12-3/TRBV12-4|TRBJ1-6|TRBD1|many
CASSQGQGGLNSPLHF
TGTGCCAGCAGTCAGGGACAGGGGGGCTTGAATTCACCCCTCCACTTT
>TRBV28|TRBJ2-1|TRBD1|.
CASGPPDRGHNNEQFF
TGTGCCAGCGGTCCCCCTGACAGGGGACATAACAATGAGCAGTTCTTC
>TRBV6-2/TRBV6-3|TRBJ2-7|TRBD1|many
CASSPTGTGRYEQYF
TGTGCCAGCAGTCCCACCGGGACAGGTCGCTACGAGCAGTACTTC
>TRBV6-2/TRBV6-3|TRBJ1-1|.|.
CASSQTILNTEAYF
TGTGCCAGCAGCCAGACAATTTTGAACACTGAAGCTTACTTT
>TRBV6-1|TRBJ1-2|.|many
CASGASVYLNYGYTF
TGTGCCAGTGGGGCGTCCGTTTACCTTAACTATGGCTACACCTTC
>TRBV20-1|TRBJ1-1|.|.
CSARGALNTEAFF
TGCAGTGCTAGAGGGGCCCTGAACACTGAAGCTTTCTTT
>TRBV28|TRBJ1-1|.|.
CASSLSLSFGWTEAFF
TGTGCCAGCAGTTTATCCCTAAGTTTCGGGTGGACTGAAGCTTTCTTT
>TRBV29-1|TRBJ2-3|.|.
CSVVFTGSTDTHYF
TGCAGCGTTGTTTTCACAGGTAGCACAGATACGCACTATTTT
>TRBV11-2|TRBJ2-7|.|.
CASNLATGWTYELYF
TGTGCCAGCAACTTAGCTACAGGGTGGACCTACGAGCTGTACTTC
>TRBV5-4|TRBJ1-2|.|many
CASSSPQGYDGYTF
TGTGCCAGCAGCTCTCCCCAGGGTTACGATGGCTACACCTTC
>TRBV13|TRBJ1-4|TRBD1|many
CASSKGQGGGEKLFF
TGTGCCAGCAGCAAAGGACAGGGCGGGGGTGAAAAACTGTTTTTT
>TRBV4-1|TRBJ2-1|TRBD2|many
CASSQGPSGRADNEQFF
TGCGCCAGCAGCCAAGGACCCAGCGGGAGGGCGGACAATGAGCAGTTCTTC
>TRBV7-2|TRBJ2-3|TRBD2|.
CASSPRISIGRTDTQYF
TGTGCCAGCAGCCCGCGTATTTCTATCGGGAGGACAGATACGCAGTATTTT